Following are 24 T cell receptor beta chains from one sample sequenced in a study of T cells in Graves' hyperthyroidism and ophthalmopathy (dated by TCRdb to between 2018 and 2021). Receptor amplification or capture employed multiplex PCR. Sequenced using an Illumina HiSeq 2000. Amplification of TCR beta CDR3 regions was carried out from RNA transcripts. The TCR CDR3 was subjected to a first round of RT-PCR using the HTBI primer set and the Qiagen OneStep RT-PCR kit. Through fastp at Q25 and MiXCR, TCRdb rebuilt clones from the public reads, retaining in-frame beta chains. All rows with the same CDR3 protein become a single entry with the most common DNA and genes. Here the sample has about 110,000 distinct CDR3 sequences; more than 15% occur a single time. The top ten constitute under 45% of the sample. The sequencing sample was made of blood. These TCRs come from a woman between 45 and 65 years old with Graves' hyperthyroidism.

There are many counts of this clonotype. In DNA form, the CDR3 reads TGTGCCAGCAGCACCGGACAGGGGCCAGATACGCAGTATTTT. This codes for CASSTGQGPDTQYF. The J gene is TRBJ2-3, the V gene TRBV5-4; 9 bases are shared with TRBD1. CDR1 is SGHNT and CDR2 is YYREEE in the germline V gene (reference sequence). The CDR3 is made up of 14 amino acids. With 4 bases clipped from V and 4 bases from J, the junction kept 4 bases outside the gene matches.

The sample holds many counts of this clonotype. The V call is TRBV2, the J call TRBJ2-1; D not resolved. Germline V CDR1 and CDR2: SNHLY, FYNNEI. V lost 8 bases, J lost 6 bases, and 14 bases lay in between. This CDR3 has 13 residues. CDR3 region: CASLSQIGNEQFF. For the CDR3, the DNA is TGTGCCAGCTTGAGTCAGATCGGCAATGAGCAGTTCTTC.

This clonotype occurred many times. The genes are TRBV27 and TRBJ2-7; D possibly corresponds to TRBD1 (6 bases). Germline-derived CDR1 and CDR2 are MNHEY and SMNVEV (reference sequence). The CDR3 totals 16 residues. Trimming left V 6 bases short and J 1 base short, with 19 bases between. CDR3 sequence: CASSVDRTAPSYEQYF. DNA for the CDR3: TGTGCCAGCAGCGTAGACCGGACAGCCCCTTCCTACGAGCAGTACTTC.

This clonotype was recorded at least ten times. The chain is built from TRBV28 and TRBJ2-1; TRBD2 aligns across 10 bases. J gave up 8 bases and V 11 bases, and 9 bases lay outside the gene matches. The germline gives CDR1 MDHEN, CDR2 SYDVKM. CDR3 length: 13 residues. The CDR3 reads CAGRTSGEDEQFF. The CDR3 coding sequence is TGTGCCGGAAGGACTAGCGGAGAGGATGAGCAGTTCTTC. Complete variable domain (other parts from reference TRBV28 and TRBJ2-1): DVKVTQSSRYLVKRTGEKVFLECVQDMDHENMFWYRQDPGLGLRLIYFSYDVKMKEKGDIPEGYSVSREKKERFSLILESASTNQTSMYLCAGRTSGEDEQFFGPGTRLTVL.

This clonotype was seen many times. The J gene is TRBJ1-2, the V gene TRBV6-6, with D unclear. Germline CDR1 is MNHNY and CDR2 is SVGAGI (reference sequence). Trimming cost V 2 bases and J 3 bases, with 7 bases left between them. The CDR3 extends over 13 amino acids. The CDR3 reads CASSYGQDYGYTF. CDR3 DNA sequence: TGTGCCAGCAGTTACGGGCAGGACTATGGCTACACCTTC.

This clonotype came up many times. The rearrangement uses TRBV24-1 and TRBJ2-7; D might be TRBD1 (5 bases). Trimming stripped 4 bases from V and 6 bases from J, with 6 bases between. The CDR3 length is 11 residues. Germline CDR1 is KGHDR and CDR2 is SFDVKD. CDR3 in amino acids: CATSDRVEQYF. Here the CDR3 DNA reads TGTGCCACCAGTGACAGGGTCGAGCAGTACTTC.

V gene TRBV7-9 combines with J gene TRBJ1-1; D ambiguous. V was pared by 5 bases and J by 2 bases, with 12 bases between. Germline values: CDR1 SEHNR, CDR2 FQNEAQ (reference sequence). The CDR3 extends over 14 amino acids. CDR3 loop: CASSPTVQNTEAFF. The DNA of the CDR3 is TGTGCCAGCAGCCCTACGGTTCAAAACACTGAAGCTTTCTTT.

This clonotype was observed many times. DNA of the CDR3: TGCGCCAGCAGCTTGGCCGATAGGGGGTCGACCTACAATGAGCAGTTCTTC. Protein sequence: CASSLADRGSTYNEQFF. This chain links TRBV5-1 with TRBJ2-1; D may be TRBD1 (6 bases). V was clipped by 0 bases and J by 2 bases, with 15 bases between them. The CDR3 covers 17 residues. In germline, CDR1 is SGHRS, CDR2 YFSETQ.

This clonotype has more than one count but fewer than ten. An end of the junction differs from the germline gene, which may be a read error. The chain combines TRBV7-9 with TRBJ2-1; TRBD2 matches at 10 bases. Germline CDR1 and CDR2: SEHNR and FQNEAQ (reference sequence). This CDR3 comprises 14 residues. The CDR3 is CANSLTSGYNEQFF. DNA for the CDR3: TGTGCCAACAGCTTGACTAGCGGGTACAATGAGCAGTTCTTC.

Many counts were recorded for this clonotype. V is TRBV28 and J is TRBJ2-3; possibly TRBD1 or TRBD2 for D (5 bases each). Germline CDR1 and CDR2: MDHEN and SYDVKM. The CDR3 has 13 amino acids. The V and J ends lost 6 bases and 4 bases respectively, with 11 bases between them. The CDR3 is CASSRDEADTQYF. The CDR3, as DNA: TGTGCCAGCAGCCGGGACGAAGCAGATACGCAGTATTTT.

This clonotype came up many times. V is TRBV20-1 and J is TRBJ1-1; D is ambiguous. V was pared by 6 bases and J by 1 base, with 6 bases between. CDR1 is DFQATT and CDR2 is SNEGSKA in the germline V gene (reference sequence). The CDR3 has 11 amino acids. The CDR3 coding sequence is TGCAGTGCCGATTCGAACACTGAAGCTTTCTTT. As protein: CSADSNTEAFF.

This clonotype was recorded many times. CDR3 sequence: CASSYSISTLAKNIQYF. The CDR3 bases are TGTGCCAGCAGTTACTCGATCAGCACGCTAGCCAAAAACATTCAGTACTTC. The V gene is TRBV6-6, the J gene TRBJ2-4; D is undetermined. The length of the CDR3 is 17 residues. V lost 0 bases and J lost 0, with 12 bases in between. Per the germline V gene, CDR1 is MNHNY and CDR2 is SVGAGI (reference sequence).

This clonotype was seen many times. The V and J genes are TRBV7-3 and TRBJ1-1; maybe TRBD1 (5 bases). V lost 5 bases, J lost 1 base, and 8 bases lay in between. Germline V gene sequence: CDR1 SGHTA, CDR2 FQGTGA. The CDR3 runs to 13 residues. The CDR3 protein is CASSQQENTEAFF. CDR3 sequence (DNA): TGTGCCAGCAGCCAACAGGAGAACACTGAAGCTTTCTTT.

At least ten counts were recorded for this clonotype. The chain links TRBV12-3 or TRBV12-4 to TRBJ1-6; D is undetermined. V was pared by 3 bases and J by 7 bases, with 13 bases between. This CDR3 spans 15 amino acids. In nucleotides, the CDR3 is TGTGCCAGCAGTTTGGGTCAGCCTCAGAATTCACCCCTCCACTTT. It is translated as CASSLGQPQNSPLHF.

This clonotype was detected ten times or more. This rearrangement joins TRBV5-4 to TRBJ1-1, with D possibly being TRBD1 (5 bases). The V and J ends lost 3 bases and 1 base respectively, with 22 bases between them. There are 18 residues in the CDR3. The germline CDR1 and CDR2 sequences are SGHNT and YYREEE (reference sequence). CDR3 in DNA: TGTGCCAGCAGCTACAGAAGGGGAGGCGGGTACGGGAACACTGAAGCTTTCTTT. It encodes CASSYRRGGGYGNTEAFF.

V is TRBV20-1 and J is TRBJ1-1; 9 bases line up with TRBD1. The CDR3 has 13 amino acids. Germline CDR1 DFQATT, CDR2 SNEGSKA (reference sequence). Trimming took 5 bases from V and 5 from J; bases not matched to a gene: 6. The CDR3 nucleotides are TGCAGTGCTCGTACAGGGGGCAGGACTGAAGCTTTCTTT. Its protein product is CSARTGGRTEAFF.

This clonotype was counted ten times or more. The chain has TRBV6-1 and TRBJ2-3, with D tentatively TRBD1 (5 bases). The CDR3 runs to 16 residues. The germline V and J ends were trimmed by 2 bases and 0 bases, with 12 bases remaining between them. From germline, CDR1 is MNHNS and CDR2 SASEGT. The CDR3, as DNA: TGTGCCAGCAGTGAACCAGGGAACCCTAGCACAGATACGCAGTATTTT. Encoded protein: CASSEPGNPSTDTQYF.

This clonotype appeared many times. The chain uses TRBV5-1 and TRBJ1-6; TRBD1 agrees at 7 bases. In germline, CDR1 is SGHRS, CDR2 YFSETQ. This CDR3 contains 14 residues. J gave up 6 bases and V 4 bases, and 4 bases lay outside the gene matches. The CDR3 coding sequence is TGCGCCAGCAGCGTGGGACAGACTAATTCACCCCTCCACTTT. Its translation: CASSVGQTNSPLHF.

This clonotype was seen at least ten times. CDR3 residues: CSATRPGLAGINEQFF. In DNA form, the CDR3 reads TGCAGTGCCACAAGGCCCGGACTAGCGGGAATCAATGAGCAGTTCTTC. The chain employs TRBV20-1 and TRBJ2-1; 12 bases fit TRBD2. The germline gives CDR1 DFQATT, CDR2 SNEGSKA (reference sequence). The trim removed 6 bases at V and 6 bases at J, leaving 12 bases unmatched. There are 16 residues in the CDR3.

Ten or more counts support this clonotype. J is TRBJ2-3 and V is TRBV7-2; D is unresolved. Between the trimmed V and J ends, which lost 5 bases and 5 bases, there was a span of 17 bases. The CDR3 extends over 15 amino acids. The germline gives CDR1 SGHTA, CDR2 FQGNSA. CDR3 loop: CASSVSPKGLDTQYF. The DNA of the CDR3 is TGTGCCAGCAGCGTTAGCCCGAAGGGTCTAGATACGCAGTATTTT.

This clonotype showed up many times. The CDR3 coding sequence is TGTGCCAGCAGCTCGGGTTACGGCTTTGAAGAAAAACTGTTTTTT. It encodes CASSSGYGFEEKLFF. The chain joins TRBV5-4 to TRBJ1-4; D unresolved. Germline V CDR1 and CDR2: SGHNT, YYREEE (reference sequence). Trimming cost V 3 bases and J 8 bases, with 17 bases left between them. The CDR3 extends over 15 amino acids.

V is TRBV12-3 or TRBV12-4 and J is TRBJ2-7; D is ambiguous. The CDR3 is 14 residues long. V lost 3 bases and J lost 1, with 10 bases in between. CDR3 sequence (DNA): TGTGCCAGCAGTTTGCAGATGTTTTCCTACGAGCAGTACTTC. This translates into CASSLQMFSYEQYF.

This clonotype was observed a handful of times. The rearrangement links TRBV11-2 to TRBJ2-2; D not resolved. The CDR3 is made up of 13 amino acids. Germline V lookup: CDR1 SGHAT, CDR2 FQNNGV. Trimming removed 8 bases at V and 0 bases at J, with 7 bases between. CDR3 DNA sequence: TGTGCCAGCCTAAGCGCGAACACCGGGGAGCTGTTTTTT. This encodes CASLSANTGELFF.

This sequence joins TRBV7-9 and TRBJ2-7; 12 nucleotides line up with TRBD2. This CDR3 comprises 17 residues. The J segment lost 3 bases and the V segment lost 1 base, leaving 7 bases of the junction unmatched. The germline V gene encodes CDR1 SEHNR and CDR2 FQNEAQ (reference sequence). The CDR3 sequence: CASSLGLAGGPVYEQYF. The CDR3 region has the DNA TGTGCCAGCAGCTTAGGTCTAGCGGGGGGGCCGGTCTACGAGCAGTACTTC.